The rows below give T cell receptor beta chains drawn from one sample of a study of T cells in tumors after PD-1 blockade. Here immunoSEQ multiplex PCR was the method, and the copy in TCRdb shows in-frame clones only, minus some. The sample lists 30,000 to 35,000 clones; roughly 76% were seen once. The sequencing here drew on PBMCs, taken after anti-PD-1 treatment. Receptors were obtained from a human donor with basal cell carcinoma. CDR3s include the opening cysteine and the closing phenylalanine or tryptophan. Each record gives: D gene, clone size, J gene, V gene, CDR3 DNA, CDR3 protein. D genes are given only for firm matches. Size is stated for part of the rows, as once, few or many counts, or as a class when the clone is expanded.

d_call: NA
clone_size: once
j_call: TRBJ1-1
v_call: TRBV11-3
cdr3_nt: TGTGCCAGCAGCTTAGGACCCTACTCTGAAGCTTTCTTT
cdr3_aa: CASSLGPYSEAFF

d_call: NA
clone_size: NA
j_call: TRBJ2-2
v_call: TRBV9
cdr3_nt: TGTGCCAGCAGCGTCCGGGCGCCCGGCGGGGAGCTGTTTTTT
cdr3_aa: CASSVRAPGGELFF

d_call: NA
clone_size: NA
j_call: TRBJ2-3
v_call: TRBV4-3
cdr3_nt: TGCGCCAGCAGCCGAAGGGACGGTTCCACAGATACGCAGTATTTT
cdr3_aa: CASSRRDGSTDTQYF

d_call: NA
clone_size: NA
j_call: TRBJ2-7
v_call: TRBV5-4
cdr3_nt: TGTGCCAGCAGCTCCTCCCCGGGAGACGAGCAGTACTTC
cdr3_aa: CASSSSPGDEQYF

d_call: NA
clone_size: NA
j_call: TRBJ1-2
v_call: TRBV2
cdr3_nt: TGTGCCAGCAGTGAAGCGCTTCGAACAGTCAGCAGTTATGGCTACACCTTC
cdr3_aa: CASSEALRTVSSYGYTF

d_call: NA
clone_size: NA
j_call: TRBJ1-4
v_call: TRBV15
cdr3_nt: TGTGCCACCAGCAGGTTGGGCGGTGAAAAACTGTTTTTT
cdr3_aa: CATSRLGGEKLFF

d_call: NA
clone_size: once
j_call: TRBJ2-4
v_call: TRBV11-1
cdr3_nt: TGTGCCAGCAGCCGCCCCTCAAAGGGCAGACAAAACATTCAGTACTTC
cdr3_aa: CASSRPSKGRQNIQYF

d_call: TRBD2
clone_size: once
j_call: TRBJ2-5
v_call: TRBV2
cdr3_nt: TGTGCCAGCAGAGCGGGACTCTCGGCGGAGACCCAGTACTTC
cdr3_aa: CASRAGLSAETQYF

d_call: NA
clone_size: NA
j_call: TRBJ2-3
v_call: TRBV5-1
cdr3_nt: TGCGCCAGCAGCTCACCGGGCGTCACAGATACGCAGTATTTT
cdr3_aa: CASSSPGVTDTQYF

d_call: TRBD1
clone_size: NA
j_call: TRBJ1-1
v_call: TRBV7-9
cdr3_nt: TGTGCCAGCAGCCCTGGATTGGGAACAGGGGTCAGTGAAGCTTTCTTT
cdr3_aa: CASSPGLGTGVSEAFF

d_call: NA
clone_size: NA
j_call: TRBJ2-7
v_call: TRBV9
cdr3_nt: TGTGCCAGCAGCGAGCAAGCGGTTATGAACTACGAGCAGTACTTC
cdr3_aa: CASSEQAVMNYEQYF

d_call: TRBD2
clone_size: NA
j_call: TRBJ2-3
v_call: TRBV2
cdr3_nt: TGTGCCAGCAGGTTAGCGGGAGGCGGGTCAGATACGCAGTATTTT
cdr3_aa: CASRLAGGGSDTQYF

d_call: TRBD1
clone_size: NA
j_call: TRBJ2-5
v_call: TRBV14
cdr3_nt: TGTGCCAGCAGCCCAGACAGGGTTCAAGAGACCCAGTACTTC
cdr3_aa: CASSPDRVQETQYF

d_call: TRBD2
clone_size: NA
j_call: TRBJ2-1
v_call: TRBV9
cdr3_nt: TGTGCCAGCAGCTCCCGACTAGCGGGGGCCTACAATGAGCAGTTCTTC
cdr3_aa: CASSSRLAGAYNEQFF

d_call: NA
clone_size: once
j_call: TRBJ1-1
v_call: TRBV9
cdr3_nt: TGTGCCAGCAGCTCCCAGACGGGGAACACTGAAGCTTTCTTT
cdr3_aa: CASSSQTGNTEAFF

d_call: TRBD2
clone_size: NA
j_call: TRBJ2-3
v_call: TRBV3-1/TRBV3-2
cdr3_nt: TGTGCCAGCAGCCAAGAGGGGATAGCGGGACTTGGCTCCCCAGATACGCAGTATTTT
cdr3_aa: CASSQEGIAGLGSPDTQYF

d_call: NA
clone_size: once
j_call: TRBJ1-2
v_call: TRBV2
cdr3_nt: TGTGCCAGCAGTGAAGAGGAGAGATACAACTATGGCTACACCTTC
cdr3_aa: CASSEEERYNYGYTF

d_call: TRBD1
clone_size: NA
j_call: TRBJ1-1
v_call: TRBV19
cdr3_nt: TGTGCCAGTAGTTTCCAAACAGGGGGCAATGAAGCTTTCTTT
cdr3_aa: CASSFQTGGNEAFF

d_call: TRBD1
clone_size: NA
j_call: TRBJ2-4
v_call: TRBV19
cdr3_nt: TGTGCCAGTAGTCAGACAGGGGGGGACAAAAACATTCAGTACTTC
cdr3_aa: CASSQTGGDKNIQYF

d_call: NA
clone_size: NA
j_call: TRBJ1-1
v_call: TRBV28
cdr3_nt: TGTGCCAGCAGTTTGGCCTCCGGAGGGGCGGACACTGAAGCTTTCTTT
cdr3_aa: CASSLASGGADTEAFF

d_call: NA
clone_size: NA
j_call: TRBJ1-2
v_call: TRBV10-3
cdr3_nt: TGTGCCATCAGTGAGGATCGGGGGGTCTATGGCTACACCTTC
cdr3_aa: CAISEDRGVYGYTF

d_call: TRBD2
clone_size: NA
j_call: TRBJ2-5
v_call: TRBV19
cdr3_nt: TGTGCCAGTGCGCGCCAAGCTTATAGCGGGAGATCAGAGACCCAGTACTTC
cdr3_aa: CASARQAYSGRSETQYF

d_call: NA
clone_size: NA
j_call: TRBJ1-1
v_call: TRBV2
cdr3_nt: TGTGCCAGCAGTCCCGCTCCGGGCACTGAAGCTTTCTTT
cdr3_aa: CASSPAPGTEAFF

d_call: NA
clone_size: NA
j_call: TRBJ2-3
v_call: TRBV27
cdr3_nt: TGTGCCAGCAGTTTGGAGGGCCGGCTCGACACAGATACGCAGTATTTT
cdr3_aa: CASSLEGRLDTDTQYF

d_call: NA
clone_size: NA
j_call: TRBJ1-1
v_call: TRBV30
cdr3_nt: TGTGCCGGTGGATTGGATTCCAACACTGAAGCTTTCTTT
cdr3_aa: CAGGLDSNTEAFF

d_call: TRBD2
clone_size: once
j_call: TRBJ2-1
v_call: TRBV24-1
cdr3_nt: TGTGCCACCAGTGAACCTAGCGGGAGGGAATACAATGAGCAGTTCTTC
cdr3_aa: CATSEPSGREYNEQFF

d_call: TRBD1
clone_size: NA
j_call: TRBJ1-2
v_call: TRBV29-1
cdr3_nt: TGCAGCGCCCAGACAGGGACCTATGGCTACACCTTC
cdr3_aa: CSAQTGTYGYTF

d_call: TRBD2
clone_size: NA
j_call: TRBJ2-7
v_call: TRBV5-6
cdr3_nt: TGTGCCAGCAGCTTGGCCTCCCTGGGGGGGAGCTCCTACGAGCAGTACTTC
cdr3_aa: CASSLASLGGSSYEQYF

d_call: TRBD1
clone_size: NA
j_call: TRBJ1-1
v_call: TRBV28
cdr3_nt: TGTGCCAGCAGTTTCCCCGGGACAGGGGGCGGTGAAGCTTTCTTT
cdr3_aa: CASSFPGTGGGEAFF

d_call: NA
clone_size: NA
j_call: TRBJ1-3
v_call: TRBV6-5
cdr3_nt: TGTGCCAGCACCCAGGGCGGATCTGGAAACACCATATATTTT
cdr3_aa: CASTQGGSGNTIYF

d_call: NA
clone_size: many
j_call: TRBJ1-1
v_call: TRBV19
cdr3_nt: TGTGCCAGTAGTATTGGAGTGAACACTGAAGCTTTCTTT
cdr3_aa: CASSIGVNTEAFF

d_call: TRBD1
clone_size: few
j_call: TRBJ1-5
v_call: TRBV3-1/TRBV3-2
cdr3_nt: TGTGCCAGCAGCCTGGGACAGGAGAGTCAGCCCCAGCATTTT
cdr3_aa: CASSLGQESQPQHF

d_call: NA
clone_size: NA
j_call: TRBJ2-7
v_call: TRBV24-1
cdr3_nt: TGTGCCACCAGTGATCTCGTCGGCGAGCAGTACTTC
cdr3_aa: CATSDLVGEQYF

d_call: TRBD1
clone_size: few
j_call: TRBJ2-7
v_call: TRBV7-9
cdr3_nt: TGTGCCAGCAGCCGGGGACAGTGGGATTACGAGCAGTACTTC
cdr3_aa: CASSRGQWDYEQYF

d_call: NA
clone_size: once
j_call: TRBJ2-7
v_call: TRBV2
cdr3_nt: TGTGCCAGCAGAGAGACAGGAGCCTACGAGCAGTACTTC
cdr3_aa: CASRETGAYEQYF

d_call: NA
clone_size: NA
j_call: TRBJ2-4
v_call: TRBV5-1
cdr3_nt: TGCGCCAGCAGCCCAGGACAGTCAAACATTCAGTACTTC
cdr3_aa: CASSPGQSNIQYF

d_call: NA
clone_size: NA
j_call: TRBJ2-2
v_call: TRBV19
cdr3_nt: TGTGCCAGTAGTTCCCGTAGAAACTCCGGGGAGCTGTTTTTT
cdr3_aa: CASSSRRNSGELFF

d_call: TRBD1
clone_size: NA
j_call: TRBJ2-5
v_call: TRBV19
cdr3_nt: TGTGCCAGTAGCGGACAGGGGGCAGAGACCCAGTACTTC
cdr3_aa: CASSGQGAETQYF

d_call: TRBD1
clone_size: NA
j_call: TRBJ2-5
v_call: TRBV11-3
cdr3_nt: TGTGCCAGCAGCCGGACAGGGGGCAGGGAGACCCAGTACTTC
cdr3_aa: CASSRTGGRETQYF

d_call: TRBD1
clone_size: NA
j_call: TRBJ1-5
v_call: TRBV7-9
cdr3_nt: TGTGCCAGCCAGGGGGATAGCAATCAGCCCCAGCATTTT
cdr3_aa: CASQGDSNQPQHF

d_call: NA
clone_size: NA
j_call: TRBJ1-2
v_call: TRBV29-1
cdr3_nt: TGCAGCGTCGCCGACAGCGTCCTTGGCTACACCTTC
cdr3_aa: CSVADSVLGYTF

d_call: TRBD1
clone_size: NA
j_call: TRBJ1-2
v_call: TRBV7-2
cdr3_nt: TGTGCCAGCAGCTCGCCAGGGGGCAGCTATGGCTACACCTTC
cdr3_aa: CASSSPGGSYGYTF

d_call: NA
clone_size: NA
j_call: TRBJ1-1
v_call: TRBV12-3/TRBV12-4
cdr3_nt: TGTGCCAGCCGGTTAACAGGGAGGGGAGCTTTCTTT
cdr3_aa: CASRLTGRGAFF

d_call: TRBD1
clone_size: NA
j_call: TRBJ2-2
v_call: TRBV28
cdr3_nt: TGTGCCAGCAGGAGACAGGGGGTGAACACCGGGGAGCTGTTTTTT
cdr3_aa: CASRRQGVNTGELFF

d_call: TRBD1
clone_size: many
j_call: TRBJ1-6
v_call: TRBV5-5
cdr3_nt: TGTGCCAGCAGCTTTCAGACAGGGCGTAATTCACCCCTCCACTTT
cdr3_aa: CASSFQTGRNSPLHF

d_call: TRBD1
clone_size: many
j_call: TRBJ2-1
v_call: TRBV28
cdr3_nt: TGTGCCAGCGAGTTCAGGGGGAACAATGAGCAGTTCTTC
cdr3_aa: CASEFRGNNEQFF

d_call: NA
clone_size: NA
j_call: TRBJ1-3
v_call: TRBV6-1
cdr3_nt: TGTGCCAGCAGCCGGGAAGGCTCTGGAAACACCATATATTTT
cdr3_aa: CASSREGSGNTIYF

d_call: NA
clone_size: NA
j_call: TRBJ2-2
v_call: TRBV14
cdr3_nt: TGTGCCAGCAGCCCACTTAACACCGGGGAGCTGTTTTTT
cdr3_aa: CASSPLNTGELFF

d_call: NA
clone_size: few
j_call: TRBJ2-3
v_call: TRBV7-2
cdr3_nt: TGTGCCAGCAGCCGCCGCCGGGACACAGGCACAGATACGCAGTATTTT
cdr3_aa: CASSRRRDTGTDTQYF

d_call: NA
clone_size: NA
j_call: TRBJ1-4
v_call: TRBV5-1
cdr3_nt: TGCGCCAGCAGCTTCTCCCGGGTTACTGAAAAACTGTTTTTT
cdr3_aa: CASSFSRVTEKLFF

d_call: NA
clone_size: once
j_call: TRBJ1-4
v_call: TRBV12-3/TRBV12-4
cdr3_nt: TGTGCCAGCAGTCCCGCGGGACTCCCACTGTTTTTT
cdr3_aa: CASSPAGLPLFF

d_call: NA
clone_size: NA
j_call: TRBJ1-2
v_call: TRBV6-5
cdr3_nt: TGTGCCAGCAGTTCCGGCCCCTTCTATGGCTACACCTTC
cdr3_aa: CASSSGPFYGYTF

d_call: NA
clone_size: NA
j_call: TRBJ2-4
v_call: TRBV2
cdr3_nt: TGTGCCAGCAGTGGCGGGACAGCGATAGCCAAAAACATTCAGTACTTC
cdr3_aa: CASSGGTAIAKNIQYF